This TCR beta chain was profiled in a study of monozygotic twins with inflammatory bowel disease. TCRdb derives one entry per CDR3 protein from the 5' RACE reads, leaving out DNA. The sample's table shows 110,000 to 150,000 distinct CDR3 sequences. Points from the study as a whole: Backing was not found for a single strong signal or clonotype associated with IBD. There was no way to distinguish the different T cell subtypes.

This CDR3 comprises 15 residues. Germline CDR1 is SGHVS and CDR2 is FQNEAQ. Note on this clonotype: Its specificity is unknown.

The chain combines TRBV7-8 with TRBJ1-1; TCRdb picks TRBD1, but there is no DNA to check that call. Sequenced material: blood. The receptor was derived from a human donor with ulcerative colitis or Crohn's disease, or a healthy co-twin of an affected twin (not recorded which). CDR3 in amino acids: CASSSWTDMNTEAFF.